This is a list of T cell receptor beta chains from one sample in a study of breast tumors, draining lymph nodes, adjacent tissues. TCRdb ran MiXCR on the multiplex PCR reads and lists one entry per CDR3 protein. The sample carries approximately 150,000 distinct CDR3 sequences, roughly a third recorded once. Sequenced input: axillary lymph node tissue. All receptors come from a female donor with breast cancer. Some clones in this sample may be carry-over from other donors' samples. CDR3s include the opening cysteine and the closing phenylalanine or tryptophan. A D gene is named only where the DNA matches it firmly. Clone size appears in some rows only: once, few, many, or a class for an expanded clone.

j_gene | v_gene | abundance | d_gene | CDR3aa | CDR3nt
TRBJ2-3 | TRBV5-1 | many | TRBD2 | CASSLGLAGSADTQYF | TGCGCCAGCAGCTTGGGGCTAGCGGGATCCGCAGATACGCAGTATTTT
TRBJ1-4 | TRBV30 | . | . | CAWSFLSTNEKLLF | TGTGCTTGGAGTTTTCTTTCAACTAATGAAAAACTGTTGTTT
TRBJ2-7 | TRBV5-8 | many | . | CASSLQGGNEQYF | TGTGCCAGCAGCTTGCAGGGGGGCAACGAGCAGTACTTC
TRBJ2-3 | TRBV28 | . | . | CAIDEGTDTQYF | TGTGCCATCGACGAGGGGACAGATACGCAGTATTTT
TRBJ2-7 | TRBV10-1 | . | TRBD2 | CASSESGLAAGYEQYF | TGCGCCAGCAGTGAGTCCGGACTAGCGGCGGGCTACGAGCAGTACTTC
TRBJ1-1 | TRBV11-1 | . | . | CASSLAEVTEAFF | TGTGCCAGCAGCTTAGCTGAGGTGACTGAAGCTTTCTTT
TRBJ2-1 | TRBV28 | once | . | CASSLAPGSYNEQFF | TGTGCCAGCAGTTTGGCTCCGGGGTCCTACAATGAGCAGTTCTTC
TRBJ2-7 | TRBV3-1 | many | . | CASSQRGTLHAYEQYF | TGTGCCAGCAGCCAGCGCGGGACACTCCATGCCTACGAGCAGTACTTC
TRBJ2-7 | TRBV5-5 | few | . | CASSFSRAPPYEQYF | TGTGCCAGCAGCTTTAGCCGGGCACCTCCCTACGAGCAGTACTTC
TRBJ1-5 | TRBV20-1 | . | . | CSARVAGSYSNQPQHF | TGCAGTGCTAGAGTCGCGGGGAGCTATAGCAATCAGCCCCAGCATTTT
TRBJ2-5 | TRBV2 | . | . | CASRWALSRQETQYF | TGTGCCAGCAGGTGGGCCTTGAGCAGACAAGAGACCCAGTACTTC
TRBJ2-5 | TRBV9 | . | TRBD2 | CASSSGGASGQETQYF | TGTGCCAGCAGTAGCGGGGGGGCTAGCGGCCAAGAGACCCAGTACTTC
TRBJ2-3 | TRBV9 | . | TRBD2 | CASSVGSSGRRSTDTQYF | TGTGCCAGCAGCGTTGGTTCGAGCGGGAGGAGGAGCACAGATACGCAGTATTTT
TRBJ2-1 | TRBV19 | . | TRBD2 | CASSPSLAGGPYEGNEQFF | TGTGCCAGTAGTCCCTCACTAGCGGGGGGGCCATATGAGGGCAATGAGCAGTTCTTC
TRBJ1-2 | TRBV5-4 | many | . | CASSLRLVGYGYTF | TGTGCCAGCAGCTTGCGGTTGGTGGGGTATGGCTACACCTTC
TRBJ2-3 | TRBV7-3 | few | TRBD2 | CASSLLLAGADTQYF | TGTGCCAGCAGCTTACTACTAGCGGGAGCAGATACGCAGTATTTT
TRBJ1-5 | TRBV2 | once | . | CASRGGRETQHF | TGTGCCAGCAGGGGGGGACGAGAGACCCAGCATTTT
TRBJ2-7 | TRBV7-8 | many | TRBD1 | CASSPKAGGPGYEQYF | TGTGCCAGCAGCCCTAAAGCAGGGGGCCCGGGCTACGAGCAGTACTTC
TRBJ2-2 | TRBV7-9 | . | . | CASSLLRNTGELFF | TGTGCCAGCAGCTTATTGCGAAACACCGGGGAGCTGTTTTTT
TRBJ2-5 | TRBV12-3/TRBV12-4 | many | . | CASSPRTRTVGETQYF | TGTGCCAGCAGTCCTCGGACTCGGACCGTGGGGGAGACCCAGTACTTC
TRBJ2-7 | TRBV20-1 | . | . | CSGQTGAEYEQYF | TGCAGTGGACAAACGGGGGCCGAGTACGAGCAGTACTTC
TRBJ2-7 | TRBV11-2 | many | TRBD2 | CASSLELAGGSLEQYF | TGTGCCAGCAGCTTAGAACTAGCGGGGGGATCGCTCGAGCAGTACTTC
TRBJ2-5 | TRBV2 | . | TRBD2 | CASSKRTSGAETQYF | TGTGCCAGCAGTAAAAGGACTAGCGGGGCAGAGACCCAGTACTTC
TRBJ2-3 | TRBV7-2 | . | . | CASSLAGAAGTDTQCF | TGTGCCAGCAGCTTAGCTGGGGCAGCGGGGACAGATACGCAGTGTTTT
TRBJ2-3 | TRBV13 | . | . | CASDMGRRASTDTQYF | TGTGCCAGCGACATGGGACGGAGGGCGAGCACAGATACGCAGTATTTT
TRBJ2-3 | TRBV7-9 | . | TRBD2 | CASSLSRLAGRTDTQYF | TGTGCCAGCAGCTTATCGAGACTAGCGGGTCGCACAGATACGCAGTATTTT
TRBJ2-7 | TRBV9 | many | TRBD1 | CASSVAPDRAAEQYF | TGTGCCAGCAGCGTAGCCCCGGACAGGGCGGCCGAGCAGTACTTC